This entry lists 31 T cell receptor beta chains sequenced from one sample in a study of tumor-infiltrating lymphocytes in primary liver carcinoma. Blood RNA was derived from unsorted whole blood, and germline DNA was extracted too. Making TCR beta cDNA involved around 540 ng total RNA and a constant-region primer. ARM-PCR was slightly modified, and three nested multiplex PCR rounds with it gave rise to the TCR beta libraries. Researchers ran the first two PCR rounds for ten to eleven cycles each with TRBV1-TRBV30 forward primers and a C-beta reverse primer. Each CDR3 protein gets one entry after TCRdb re-called the multiplex PCR reads with MiXCR. Of fewer than 350,000 distinct CDR3 sequences listed, 65% are singletons. What was sequenced was peripheral blood. These receptors all stem from a man aged 40-55 years with primary liver carcinoma and hepatitis B virus infection.

The rearrangement uses TRBV7-8 and TRBJ1-1, with a weak D call TRBD1 (5 bases). The CDR3 is 14 residues long. Trimming removed 10 bases at V and 2 bases at J, with 17 bases between. CDR1 and CDR2 from the germline V gene are SGHVS and FQNEAQ. The CDR3 DNA sequence: TGTGCCACCATTAAGGACACCGGTAACACTGAAGCTTTCTTT. Protein: CATIKDTGNTEAFF.

In its sample, this clonotype was seen many times. The chain carries TRBV4-1 and TRBJ2-3, with a weak D call TRBD1 (6 bases). This CDR3 has 15 residues. The germline gives CDR1 MGHRA, CDR2 YSYEKL. V lost 0 bases and J lost 6, with 13 bases in between. The CDR3 spells CASSQERARGDTQYF. Here the CDR3 DNA reads TGCGCCAGCAGCCAAGAGAGAGCGAGGGGGGATACGCAGTATTTT.

On this clonotype: A much bigger clone sits one base away, suggesting this may be a read error. This chain links TRBV4-3 with TRBJ1-1; maybe TRBD1 (5 bases). This CDR3 is built from 14 residues. Germline CDR1 and CDR2: LGHNA and YSLEER. The CDR3 loop reads CASIQDSGRTEAFF. The CDR3 coding sequence is TGCGCCAGCATCCAAGATTCGGGACGGACTGAAGCTTTCTTT.

The chain has TRBV1 and TRBJ2-1; no DNA check was done on the table's D call, TRBD2. TRBV1 is a listed pseudogene. The CDR3 is 16 amino acids. The CDR3 sequence: CTSGVERESKYNEQFF. CDR3 nucleotides: TGCACCAGCGGCGTCGAGCGGGAGTCGAAGTACAATGAGCAGTTCTTC.

Points on this clonotype: Since a much larger clone is just one base distant, this may be a read error. The V gene is TRBV6-2 or TRBV6-3, the J gene TRBJ1-1; tentatively, D is TRBD1 (5 bases). The CDR3 has 14 residues. Germline CDR1 is MNHEY and CDR2 is SVGEGT. The V end lost 6 bases, the J end lost 1 base, and 12 bases lay between the germline ends. The CDR3 DNA reads as TGTGCCAGCAGGTATGGAGGACAGAACACTGAAGCTTTCTTT. Its protein product is CASRYGGQNTEAFF.

This chain connects TRBV20-1 to TRBJ2-3, with TRBD2 identical over 7 bases. Per the germline V gene, CDR1 is DFQATT and CDR2 is SNEGSKA (reference sequence). The CDR3 runs to 16 residues. V dropped 0 bases and J dropped 3; count of bases not matched to a gene: 9. The CDR3 region is CSARDRGGRSTDTQYF. DNA for the CDR3: TGCAGTGCTAGAGATCGTGGCGGGAGAAGTACAGATACGCAGTATTTT.

In its sample, this clonotype was seen once. This sequence may be a read error, since a much larger clone differs from it by one base. The V call is TRBV6-5, the J call TRBJ2-7; possible D gene TRBD1, 5 bases. The germline V gene encodes CDR1 MNHEY and CDR2 SVGAGI. V dropped 2 bases and J dropped 9 bases, with 14 bases sitting between them. The CDR3 length is 13 residues. The CDR3 nucleotides are TGTGCCAGCAGTTACGAGGCTACAGGCGTGCAGTACTTC. Protein: CASSYEATGVQYF.

A few counts support this clonotype. The V call is TRBV5-1, the J call TRBJ1-5, with TRBD1 matching 7 bases. The CDR3 is 15 amino acids. After removal of 4 bases from V and 5 bases from J, the junction contained 9 bases not matched to a gene. Germline CDR1 reads SGHRS; CDR2 reads YFSETQ. For the CDR3, the DNA is TGCGCCAGCAGCCCAGGACAGGTACGGGATCAGCCCCAGCATTTT. Encoded protein: CASSPGQVRDQPQHF.

The chain is built from TRBV6-2 or TRBV6-3 and TRBJ2-1, with D perhaps being TRBD1 or TRBD2 (5 bases each). The CDR3 covers 15 residues. V was cut by 11 bases and J by 5 bases, with 22 bases left in between. Germline values: CDR1 MNHEY, CDR2 SVGEGT. The CDR3 region is CAGTIGAGRHNEQFF. CDR3 bases: TGTGCCGGCACCATCGGGGCAGGCCGCCACAATGAGCAGTTCTTC.

This clonotype was observed at least ten times. The CDR3 nucleotides read TGCAGCGTCAATTCGTTGGACTCTGGAAACACCATATATTTT. It yields the protein CSVNSLDSGNTIYF. The chain joins TRBV29-1 to TRBJ1-3; D remains unclear. The V gene lost 6 bases and the J gene lost 0 bases, with 12 bases spanning the gap. This CDR3 contains 14 residues. CDR1 SQVTM and CDR2 ANQGSEA come from the germline V gene.

Concerning this clonotype: A read error may explain this, as a much larger clone is one base away. Since no conserved phenylalanine or tryptophan closes the CDR3, a read error is the likely cause. The rearrangement joins TRBV5-6 to TRBJ1-5; D remains unclear. The CDR3 sequence is 13 residues long. The germline gives CDR1 SGHDT, CDR2 YYEEEE. V was clipped by 2 bases and J by 5 bases, with 8 bases between them. The CDR3 DNA reads as TGTGCCAGCAGCTTTGGGCCGGATCAGCCCCAGCATTCT. As protein: CASSFGPDQPQHS.

Worth noting for this clonotype: No conserved phenylalanine or tryptophan is present at the end of the CDR3, so a read error is the likely explanation. The chain recombines TRBV28 with TRBJ1-1, with 8 positions matching TRBD1. The CDR3 contains 16 residues. V lost 4 bases to trimming and J lost 2 bases; unmatched junction nucleotides: 9. The germline gives CDR1 MDHEN, CDR2 SYDVKM. CDR3 bases: TGTGCCAGCAGTTGGGGAAAGACAGGGGCAAACACTGAAGCTTTCCTT. Translation gives CASSWGKTGANTEAFL.

The V and J genes are TRBV5-1 and TRBJ2-7; 11 bases agree with TRBD2. CDR3 length: 16 residues. Germline V gives CDR1 SGHRS, CDR2 YFSETQ. V was pared by 4 bases and J by 0 bases, with 6 bases of the junction left unmatched. This CDR3 reads CASSPASGRNSYEQYF. Here the CDR3 DNA reads TGCGCCAGCAGCCCCGCTAGCGGGAGGAACTCCTACGAGCAGTACTTC.

In the case of this clonotype: A much larger clone is a single base away; this may be a read error. The rearrangement uses TRBV10-3 and TRBJ2-1; 8 nucleotides match TRBD2. V gave up 4 bases and J gave up 12 bases; unmatched junction bases: 14. This CDR3 contains 15 residues. Germline CDR1 reads ENHRY; CDR2 reads SYGVKD. CDR3 residues: CAISGYGSGKGGQFF. CDR3 sequence (DNA): TGTGCCATCAGTGGGTATGGTAGCGGGAAGGGTGGGCAGTTCTTC.

This clonotype was recorded once. The junction shows a germline mismatch at one end, possibly a read error. The chain combines TRBV11-2 with TRBJ1-1; no reliable D call. The germline V gene encodes CDR1 SGHAT and CDR2 FQNNGV. CDR3 length: 13 amino acids. Written as DNA, the CDR3 is TGTGCCAACAGCCTACACTCTCTCACTGAAGCTTTCTTT. It specifies CANSLHSLTEAFF.

Notes on this clonotype: One end of the junction fails to match germline, which may point to a read error. The chain uses TRBV11-2 and TRBJ1-2; D is unclear. The CDR3 spans 13 residues. From germline, CDR1 is SGHAT and CDR2 FQNNGV. The chain's CDR3 is CTSSADKFNGYTF. The CDR3 DNA is TGTACCAGCAGCGCAGACAAGTTTAATGGCTACACCTTC.

This clonotype was counted ten times or more. The J gene is TRBJ2-4, the V gene TRBV5-6; D may be TRBD1 (6 bases). The V end was cut by 4 bases, the J end by 5 bases, with 13 bases between. CDR1 is SGHDT and CDR2 is YYEEEE in the germline V gene. This CDR3 is built from 14 residues. CDR3 nucleotide sequence: TGTGCCAGCAGCGCACAGGGTTCCGAAAACATTCAGTACTTC. It codes for CASSAQGSENIQYF. The full variable domain, its missing parts supplied by reference TRBV5-6 and TRBJ2-4, is DAGVTQSPTHLIKTRGQQVTLRCSPKSGHDTVSWYQQALGQGPQFIFQYYEEEERQRGNFPDRFSGHQFPNYSSELNVNALLLGDSALYLCASSAQGSENIQYFGAGTRLSVL.

The V gene is TRBV28, the J gene TRBJ1-1; 11 nucleotides align to TRBD1. V was pared by 2 bases and J by 4 bases, with 3 bases of the junction left unmatched. Germline V CDR1 and CDR2: MDHEN, SYDVKM. CDR3 length: 15 amino acids. CDR3 nucleotide sequence: TGTGCCAGCAGTTTAGTAGGGACAGGGGGCACTGAAGCTTTCTTT. Its protein is CASSLVGTGGTEAFF. Combining the CDR3 with reference TRBV28 and TRBJ1-1 gives the whole variable domain DVKVTQSSRYLVKRTGEKVFLECVQDMDHENMFWYRQDPGLGLRLIYFSYDVKMKEKGDIPEGYSVSREKKERFSLILESASTNQTSMYLCASSLVGTGGTEAFFGQGTRLTVV.

Worth noting for this clonotype: One end of the junction varies from germline; a read error may be responsible. V gene TRBV29-1 combines with J gene TRBJ2-5; 11 nucleotides line up with TRBD1. Germline-derived CDR1 and CDR2 are SQVTM and ANQGSEA. The CDR3 is 15 amino acids. The CDR3 loop is CIVEADRGRTETKYF. As DNA, the CDR3 is TGCATCGTTGAAGCGGACAGGGGGCGAACAGAGACCAAGTACTTC.

Regarding this clonotype: The final CDR3 position lacks the conserved phenylalanine or tryptophan, pointing to a likely read error. The V and J genes are TRBV29-1 and TRBJ2-2; no definite D call. Germline CDR1 is SQVTM and CDR2 is ANQGSEA. This CDR3 is built from 12 residues. For the CDR3, the DNA is TGCGGTGTTGACGGCCCTATCGGGGAGCTGTTTTCT. This sequence encodes CGVDGPIGELFS.

A note on this clonotype: Since a much larger clone is just one base distant, this may be a read error. The V and J genes are TRBV6-5 and TRBJ2-2; maybe TRBD1 (6 bases). V lost 5 bases and J lost 3, with 13 bases in between. The CDR3 has 15 amino acids. Germline V CDR1 and CDR2: MNHEY, SVGAGI. The CDR3 DNA sequence: TGTGCCAGCAGTCATAGTGGACAGTACACCGGGGAGCTGTTTTTT. This translates into CASSHSGQYTGELFF.

Note on this clonotype: At one end, the junction sequence differs from germline, possibly due to a read error. The V call is TRBV29-1, the J call TRBJ2-4; D is ambiguous. This CDR3 region has 14 residues. Per the germline V gene, CDR1 is SQVTM and CDR2 is ANQGSEA. The CDR3 DNA follows: TGCAGCGTCCTGGTTATTAGGGCCAAAAACATTGAGTACTTC. This sequence encodes CSVLVIRAKNIEYF.

A word on this clonotype: A much larger clone is a single base away; this may be a read error. The J gene is TRBJ2-7, the V gene TRBV29-1; the match to TRBD2 covers 14 bases. From germline, CDR1 is SQVTM and CDR2 ANQGSEA. The CDR3 totals 14 residues. The CDR3: CSVVGLAGGDEQHF. In DNA form, the CDR3 reads TGCAGCGTTGTTGGACTAGCGGGGGGCGACGAGCAGCACTTC.

In this sample, this clonotype turned up many times. The genes are TRBV4-1 and TRBJ1-1, with D possibly matching TRBD1 (5 bases). Germline lookup yields CDR1 MGHRA and CDR2 YSYEKL. This CDR3 has 13 amino acids. Between the trimmed V and J ends, which lost 5 bases and 5 bases, there was a span of 12 bases. The CDR3 loop is CASSGRGRTEAFF. Written as DNA, the CDR3 is TGCGCCAGCAGCGGCCGGGGGAGAACTGAAGCTTTCTTT.

A word on this clonotype: This may arise from a read error, as a much more abundant clone is one base away. The rearrangement links TRBV6-1 to TRBJ2-1; the D gene is possibly TRBD2 (6 bases). Germline CDR1 and CDR2: MNHNS and SASEGT. This CDR3 is built from 12 residues. This CDR3 reads CDSSELAGKGFF. The CDR3 DNA reads TGTGACAGCAGTGAACTGGCGGGAAAGGGATTCTTC.

This clonotype was seen just once. Given a much more abundant clone one base away, this may be a read error. The chain carries TRBV6-2 or TRBV6-3 and TRBJ1-2, with no clear D. The length of the CDR3 is 13 residues. Germline V gene lookup returns CDR1 MNHEY and CDR2 SVGEGT. CDR3 coding DNA: TGTGCCAGCAGCCCACCGGAGCTTTATGGCTGCACCTTC. Translation gives CASSPPELYGCTF.

This clonotype was counted between two and nine times. The chain recombines TRBV5-1 with TRBJ2-1; tentative D call: TRBD2 (6 bases). Trimming pared 1 base from V and 9 bases from J, leaving 23 bases between. Germline CDR1 and CDR2: SGHRS and YFSETQ. The CDR3 consists of 17 residues. The CDR3 coding sequence is TGCGCCAGCAGCTTGAAGCAATCGGGACTCGGCGCTGGTGAGCAGTTCTTC. It is translated as CASSLKQSGLGAGEQFF. Complete variable domain (other parts from reference TRBV5-1 and TRBJ2-1): KAGVTQTPRYLIKTRGQQVTLSCSPISGHRSVSWYQQTPGQGLQFLFEYFSETQRNKGNFPGRFSGRQFSNSRSEMNVSTLELGDSALYLCASSLKQSGLGAGEQFFGPGTRLTVL.

As to this clonotype: One end of the junction varies from germline; a read error may be responsible. CDR3 loop: CASSQDIGRGTQHF. The CDR3 nucleotides are TGCGCAAGCAGCCAAGATATCGGGAGGGGGACGCAGCATTTT. This rearrangement joins TRBV4-1 to TRBJ2-3, with D perhaps matching TRBD1 (6 bases). With the DNA end fitting TRBJ1-5 better, the J assignment may be wrong. The CDR3 length is 14 residues. The germline CDR1 and CDR2 sequences are MGHRA and YSYEKL.

For this clonotype: Compared with germline, one end of the junction differs, possibly owing to a read error. This chain joins TRBV5-1 and TRBJ2-2; 11 bases are a match to TRBD2. The germline V gene has CDR1 SGHRS and CDR2 YFSETQ. The CDR3 has 16 residues. The CDR3 region has the DNA TGCGCCAGCAGCCAAGGGACTAGCGGAAACACCTGGGAGCTGTTTTTT. Its protein is CASSQGTSGNTWELFF.

Turning to this clonotype: Compared with germline, one end of the junction differs, possibly owing to a read error. This sequence joins TRBV28 and TRBJ1-4; 8 bases line up with TRBD1. The germline gives CDR1 MDHEN, CDR2 SYDVKM. This CDR3 comprises 14 residues. The CDR3 bases are TGTGCCAGCAGCAGAGGACAGGGAAGTGTAAAACTGTTTTTC. Translated: CASSRGQGSVKLFF. Looking up the rest from reference TRBV28 and TRBJ1-4 gives the full variable domain: DVKVTQSSRYLVKRTGEKVFLECVQDMDHENMFWYRQDPGLGLRLIYFSYDVKMKEKGDIPEGYSVSREKKERFSLILESASTNQTSMYLCASSRGQGSVKLFFGSGTQLSVL.

This clonotype was observed a few times. The rearrangement joins TRBV5-4 to TRBJ2-3; 12 bases are a match to TRBD2. The junction had 9 bases not matched to a gene; V was cut back by 7 bases and J by 0 bases. The germline CDR1 and CDR2 sequences are SGHNT and YYREEE (reference sequence). The CDR3 length is 17 residues. The DNA for the CDR3 is TGTGCCAGCCACGGACTAGCGGGACCCTCAAGCACAGATACGCAGTATTTT. Protein: CASHGLAGPSSTDTQYF.